This T cell receptor (beta chain) was captured by sequencing in a study of T-cell memory formation after mild COVID-19. Study overall: TCR clusters showed largely donor specificity. General study points: Contracting clones from day 15 to 85 had balanced CD4/CD8; later expanders favoured CD4+.

The CDR3 contains 15 residues. Losses at the gene ends were 1 base for V and 7 bases for J; bases not matched to a gene: 8. Germline loops: CDR1 MGHRA, CDR2 YSYEKL. A word on this clonotype: The antigen is unknown.

TCRdb reprocessed the 5' RACE reads with MiXCR, giving one entry per CDR3 protein. The data show about 290,000 distinct CDR3 sequences, about 15% seen once. The receptor's source is a man between 18 and 29 years old who had mild COVID-19 (a few samples of this study predate the infection). Cell type and time point are not known. V usage is TRBV4-1 and J usage is TRBJ1-2; 8 nucleotides match TRBD1. The sample consisted of PBMCs or a T cell subset sorted from them (not recorded which). The CDR3 sequence is CASSQALAGGSGYTF. CDR3 DNA sequence: TGCGCCAGCAGCCAAGCACTGGCAGGGGGCTCTGGCTACACCTTC.